This TCR beta chain was identified in a study of stem cell transplantation in POMP-related autoinflammatory disease. TCRdb's copy holds only in-frame clones and misses some; the assay was immunoSEQ multiplex PCR. Counted here are 2,000 to 2,500 clones, 80% to 90% occurring once; the ten biggest clones make up over 20%. V was cut by 4 bases and J by 8 bases, with 8 bases left in between. From germline, CDR1 is ENHRY and CDR2 SYGVKD. This CDR3 comprises 12 residues. The TCR originated in a human donor with POMP-related autoinflammation and immune dysregulation (PRAID). This material consisted of Tregs from PBMCs, taken before stem cell transplantation. This chain connects TRBV10-3 to TRBJ1-4; unclear D gene. DNA for the CDR3: TGTGCCATCAGTGTTACCGGGGAAAAACTGTTTTTT. Amino acid sequence: CAISVTGEKLFF.